The clone carrying this T cell receptor (beta chain) was seen repeatedly, ten times or more. Its cognate antigen is unknown. These data come from a study of T cells after yellow fever vaccination. Study outcomes and limitations: CD4 and CD8 compartments shared a small share of clonotypes.

TCRdb re-called the 5' RACE reads with MiXCR, one entry per CDR3 protein. This sample has about 240,000 distinct CDR3 sequences, with over 3% found just once. The germline V gene has CDR1 SGHNT and CDR2 YYREEE (reference sequence). V gave up 4 bases and J gave up 5 bases, with 7 bases separating them. This CDR3 region has 12 residues. Sequencing used PBMCs, obtained 15 days after the yellow fever booster vaccination. This clonotype was obtained from a man aged 18 to 29 who received the YFV17D yellow fever vaccine. The chain uses TRBV5-4 and TRBJ1-5; D gene uncertain. As DNA, the CDR3 is TGTGCCAGCAGCCATGACGATCAGCCCCAGCATTTT. Residues: CASSHDDQPQHF.